This TCR beta chain comes out of a study of response to subunit inactivated influenza vaccine (dated by TCRdb to about 2018). Regarding the complete study: To follow how T cells responded to a trivalent subunit inactivated influenza vaccine, the researchers relied on deep quantitative profiling of the T cell receptor repertoire.

CDR3 length: 16 amino acids, cysteine to phenylalanine. The DNA shown is the 48-base CDR3, in frame from base 1. V loses 3 bases, J loses 4 bases, and the germline ends lie 18 bases apart. Library creation used RT-PCR. TCRdb shows the sequencer as Illumina HiSeq 2500. In-frame beta chains were kept once TCRdb had trimmed the public reads at Q25 with fastp and called clones with MiXCR. Rows are combined by CDR3 protein, so each entry shows the most common genes and DNA. This sample holds some 150,000 distinct CDR3 sequences; about 12% were observed only once. Less than 30% of the sample comes from the top ten. This clonotype appeared many times. The target of this receptor is not known. The record has no base qualities; no much larger clone is one base away. Overall study results and their limits: According to the authors, only a limited number of new T cells may be recruited by each seasonal influenza vaccination.

The data also belong to a second study, concerning T cells expressing NK-cell markers. As the second publication notes: The TCR beta cDNA libraries were made using 5'RACE template switching, a step that added both a universal primer site and unique molecular identifiers. TCR beta-chain repertoires were profiled in sorted CD3+CD56+NKG2C+, CD3+CD56+NKG2C- and CD3+CD56-NKG2C+ T-cell subsets from several donors. Of the eight sequenced donors, seven were found to be HCMV-seropositive and one was found to be HCMV-seronegative. To restrict sorting to alphabetaTCR-expressing T cells, an anti-gammadeltaTCR antibody was added in several experiments. For about 6 donors, the dominant CD3+CD56+NKG2C+ clonotypes were among the top 10 CD8+ clonotypes and accounted for 1.0-7.0% of CD8+ T cells. Those dominant clonotypes were again the most abundant among CD3+CD56-NKG2C+ cells in a handful of donors, at about 25-60.1%. It remained unclear whether the expanded NKG2C-expressing T cell clones were specific for HCMV antigens. The eight sequenced donors were randomly selected healthy volunteers, three men and five women. HCMV serostatus was determined by detecting HCMV-specific IgG in serum with a commercial ELISA kit. Ficoll density gradient centrifugation was used to isolate peripheral blood mononuclear cells from blood. CD4+ and CD8+ T cells were isolated from PBMC by magnetic immunoseparation with Miltenyi isolation kits. cDNA synthesis was primed from the TCR beta constant segment, followed by two successive PCR amplification steps. Sequencing of the libraries produced 2 x 150 bp reads on Illumina HiSeq 2000/2500, MiSeq or NextSeq. MIGEC was used to demultiplex reads and group reads by UMI, and MiTCR was used to assemble and quantify clonotypes. To exclude erroneous sequences, only TCR cDNA sequences supported by at least two reads were retained. Downstream repertoire analysis used the tcR package, and clonotypes were matched across fractions by CDR3 nucleotide sequence plus V segment. VDJmatch was used to annotate antigen specificity against VDJdb, with one amino acid substitution in CDR3 allowed.

Recombination connected TRBV12-3 or TRBV12-4 to TRBJ1-2; D gene: possibly TRBD1, on 6 matching bases. The sequence came from a man between 45 and 60 years old who received an inactivated influenza vaccine. Donor details come from another sample of the same person, matched by shared clones. The source was CD8+ T cells sorted from PBMCs, collected roughly 13 days after vaccination. At the DNA level, the sequence is TGTGCCAGCAGTTTTTCTCCCGGGGGGCTGATCTATGGCTACACCTTC. This translates into CASSFSPGGLIYGYTF.